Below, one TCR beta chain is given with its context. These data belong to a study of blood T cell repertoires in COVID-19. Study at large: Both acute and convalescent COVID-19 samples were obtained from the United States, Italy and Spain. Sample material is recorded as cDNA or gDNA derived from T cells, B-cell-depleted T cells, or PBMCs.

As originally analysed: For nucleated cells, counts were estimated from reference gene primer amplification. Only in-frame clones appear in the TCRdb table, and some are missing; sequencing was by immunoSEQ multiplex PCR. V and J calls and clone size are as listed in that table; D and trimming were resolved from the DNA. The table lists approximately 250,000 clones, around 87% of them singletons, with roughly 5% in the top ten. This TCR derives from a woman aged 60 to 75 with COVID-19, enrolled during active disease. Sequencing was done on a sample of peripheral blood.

DNA for the CDR3: TGTGCCAGTAGTACCCGGGTTAAAGGTCAGCCCCAGCATTTT. This gives the protein CASSTRVKGQPQHF. V and J are TRBV19 and TRBJ1-5; D not resolved. The CDR3 is 14 residues long. CDR1 LNHDA and CDR2 SQIVND come from the germline V gene (reference sequence). V gave up 4 bases and J gave up 6 bases, with 13 bases separating them.